This T cell receptor (beta chain) emerged from a study of Ad26.COV2.S vaccination and SARS-CoV-2 variants (dated by TCRdb to 2020 to 2022). About the investigation overall: Vaccine-arm donors were drawn from COV1001, a multicentre, randomized, double-blind, placebo-controlled phase I-IIa trial of Ad26.COV2.S in healthy adults. The specificity and breadth of SARS-CoV-2-reactive T cell receptors after Ad26.COV2.S vaccination were assessed by TCRbeta repertoire sequencing. A total of some 30 samples were included in the TCR-sequenced set, comprising roughly 20 Ad26.COV2.S vaccine recipients, 5 placebo recipients and 8 SARS-CoV-2 convalescent individuals. Dosing of Ad26.COV2.S was intramuscular, at either 5x10^10 or 1x10^11 viral particles, delivered as one shot or as two shots spaced 56 days apart. Trial participants were randomized into five groups of five, in which low-dose or high-dose Ad26.COV2.S was given once or twice, or placebo was given on both occasions. Blinding of investigators to trial group allocation was maintained during experiments and outcome assessment.

Comment on this clone: Its antigen has not been determined. The sample holds no much larger clone one base away, and base qualities are not on file.

According to the study, the label for this sample's treatment or condition signals: roughly 19 received Ad26.COV2.S at low or high dose, single or two shots; 5 received placebo; per-sample allocation not given. For vaccine and placebo recipients, the sequenced repertoires came from samples collected on day 63 after the first injection. Cohort 1b enrolled 20 to 30 adults aged 18-55 years at a single site in Boston, USA, between 29 July and 7 August 2020. As a vaccine, Ad26.COV2.S was a replication-incompetent adenovirus type 26 vector that expressed a prefusion-stabilized SARS-CoV-2 spike protein derived from the original Wuhan strain. TCRbeta CDR3 regions were sequenced with the immunoSEQ Assay. After extraction, genomic DNA underwent amplification by bias-controlled multiplex PCR, followed by high-throughput sequencing. The source study handled its data this way. To quantify the absolute abundance of every unique TCRbeta CDR3 region, sequences were collapsed and filtered. T cell fraction was estimated by normalization of TCRbeta template counts to usable DNA, with usable DNA being measured through amplification of reference genes present in all nucleated cells. Repertoire TCRs were annotated as SARS-CoV-2-specific when V gene, CDR3 amino acid sequence and J gene were exactly matched to a known reactive TCR set. The reference SARS-CoV-2 TCR set came from MIRA and was filtered for enrichment in COVID-19-positive ImmuneCODE repertoires, removing public or cross-reactive TCRs. Drawing on the MIRA antigens, annotated TCRs were analysed further at the level of specific ORF or position within ORF. Breadth was defined as the number of annotated unique rearrangements divided by the total number of unique productive rearrangements, and depth was defined as the summed frequency of the annotated unique rearrangements. Two-sided Wilcoxon rank-sum tests were applied when comparing TCR breadth between groups. The immuneACCESS repertoire file appears here via TCRdb, limited to in-frame rearrangements. These files lack a portion of the clones; in checked studies, under half of the deficit traces to unresolved V genes, and the cause of the others is not known. Clonal size and the V and J genes are those of that table, whereas D and trimming came from the DNA. Across this sample there are about 390,000 clones, with 80% to 90% seen only once. In total, the top ten clones hold 3% to 3.5% of the sample.

V sheds 2 bases and J sheds 7 bases, leaving 15 bases between their ends. Including the terminal cysteine and phenylalanine, the CDR3 comprises 14 residues. Only CDR3 DNA is held: 42 bases, read in frame from base 1. CDR1 and CDR2 are read off the germline V gene as SGHNT and YENEEA. Overall results and qualifications from the work: The study was not powered for comparison of responses between vaccine doses or regimens. After vaccination, substantial breadth of spike-specific CD8+ and CD4+ T cell responses was reported. Compared with placebo recipients, Ad26.COV2.S recipients showed higher spike-specific TCR breadth (P = 0.0014). The authors noted that the TCR breadth and depth analyses may have underestimated total T cell responses. Vaccine and placebo recipients had comparable non-spike TCR breadth, which fits with the vaccine containing only spike.

This sequence uses TRBV11-3 and TRBJ2-7; matching of 6 bases hints at TRBD2 as the D gene. The starting material was peripheral blood, obtained in a trial of Ad26.COV2.S vaccine versus placebo. The TCR sequence derives from a person between 18 and 65 years old who received the Ad26.COV2.S COVID-19 vaccine or a placebo. The base sequence is TGTGCCAGCAGCTTATCACATGGTGCGGGGGAGCAGTACTTC. Translated, it reads CASSLSHGAGEQYF.